This T cell receptor (beta chain) was documented in a study of naive and memory T cell subsets. Findings of the study overall: Naive repertoires, especially CD8, held a few larger clonotypes, possibly memory cells re-expressing CD45RA.

The CDR3 is 13 residues long. With V trimmed by 5 bases and J by 3 bases, 4 bases remained unmatched. The germline CDR1 and CDR2 sequences are DFQATT and SNEGSKA (reference sequence). This clonotype has a handful of counts. Antigen: not known. An equimolar mix of two oligonucleotides served as the beta constant-region primer for TRBC1 and TRBC2. Ligated cDNA was amplified by four rounds of PCR with nested alpha and beta constant-region primers and SP2. TCRdb independently ran MiXCR on the UMI-ligation and nested PCR reads; one entry per CDR3 protein. The table includes approximately 150,000 distinct CDR3 sequences, roughly 20% detected once.

The chain has TRBV20-1 and TRBJ2-5; 9 bases map to TRBD2. The clonotype comes from a human donor in good health. Sequenced input: naive CD4+ T cells from blood. CDR3 amino acids: CSAARLAEETQYF. CDR3 coding DNA: TGCAGTGCTGCCCGACTAGCGGAAGAGACCCAGTACTTC.